Each of the 5 T cell receptor beta chains below was sequenced from the same sample in a study of control samples from healthy donors and cancer patients. Libraries were prepared by immunoSEQ multiplex PCR; TCRdb keeps only in-frame clonotypes and omits some of them. The sample holds 50,000 to 75,000 clones, 90% seen once. Sequencing input: PBMCs. These receptors came from a man aged 55 to 70 with colorectal cancer.

In this sample, this clone turned up a few times. The chain uses TRBV19 and TRBJ2-5; the match to TRBD1 covers 10 bases. The trim removed 4 bases at V and 1 base at J, leaving 6 bases unmatched. Germline CDR1 and CDR2: LNHDA and SQIVND (reference sequence). The length of the CDR3 is 16 residues. Here the CDR3 DNA reads TGTGCCAGTAGTACGAGGGACAGGGGTGTCCAAGAGACCCAGTACTTC. Translation: CASSTRDRGVQETQYF.

The chain joins TRBV18 to TRBJ1-3; D unclear. CDR1 is KGHSH and CDR2 is LQKENI in the germline V gene. The CDR3 covers 15 residues. V shed 2 bases and J shed 0 bases, with 8 bases lying between them. The CDR3 here is CASSPGTSSGNTIYF. CDR3 sequence (DNA): TGTGCCAGCTCACCAGGCACCTCCTCTGGAAACACCATATATTTT.

The rearrangement joins TRBV25-1 to TRBJ2-6, with 7 positions matching TRBD1. The junction had 3 bases not matched to a gene; V was cut back by 4 bases and J by 0 bases. CDR3 length equals 16 residues. Germline V gives CDR1 MGHDK, CDR2 SYGVNS. CDR3 DNA: TGTGCCAGCAGTGGCTACAGGGGCTCTGGGGCCAACGTCCTGACTTTC. Protein: CASSGYRGSGANVLTF.

The rearrangement joins TRBV18 to TRBJ2-5; no clear D gene. CDR3 length: 12 residues. Germline V gives CDR1 KGHSH, CDR2 LQKENI. The V gene lost 2 bases and the J gene lost 5 bases, with 6 bases spanning the gap. CDR3 loop: CASSPRMETQYF. Written as DNA, the CDR3 is TGTGCCAGCTCACCAAGGATGGAGACCCAGTACTTC.

The chain uses TRBV6-2 or TRBV6-3 and TRBJ2-1; 12 bases are a match to TRBD2. Germline V gene data show CDR1 as MNHEY and CDR2 as SVGEGT. The V gene end was trimmed by 6 bases and the J gene end by 0 bases; junction bases not matched to a gene: 9. The CDR3 extends over 18 amino acids. The CDR3 loop reads CASSHRSSGGVSYNEQFF. In DNA form, the CDR3 reads TGTGCCAGCAGCCACCGGTCTAGCGGGGGGGTCTCCTACAATGAGCAGTTCTTC.